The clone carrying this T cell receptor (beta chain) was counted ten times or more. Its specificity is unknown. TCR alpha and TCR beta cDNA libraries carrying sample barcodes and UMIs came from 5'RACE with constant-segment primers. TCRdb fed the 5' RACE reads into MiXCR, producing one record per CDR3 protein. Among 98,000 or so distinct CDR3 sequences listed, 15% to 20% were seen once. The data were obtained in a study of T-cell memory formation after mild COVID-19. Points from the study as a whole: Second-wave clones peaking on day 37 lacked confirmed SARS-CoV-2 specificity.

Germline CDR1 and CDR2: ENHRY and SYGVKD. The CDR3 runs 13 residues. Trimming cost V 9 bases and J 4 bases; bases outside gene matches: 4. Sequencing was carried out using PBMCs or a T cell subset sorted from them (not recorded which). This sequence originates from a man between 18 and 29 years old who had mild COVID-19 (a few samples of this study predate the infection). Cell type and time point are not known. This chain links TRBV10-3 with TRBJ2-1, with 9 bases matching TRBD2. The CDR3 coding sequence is TGTGCCATGTCTAGCGGGATTTACAATGAGCAGTTCTTC. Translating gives CAMSSGIYNEQFF.